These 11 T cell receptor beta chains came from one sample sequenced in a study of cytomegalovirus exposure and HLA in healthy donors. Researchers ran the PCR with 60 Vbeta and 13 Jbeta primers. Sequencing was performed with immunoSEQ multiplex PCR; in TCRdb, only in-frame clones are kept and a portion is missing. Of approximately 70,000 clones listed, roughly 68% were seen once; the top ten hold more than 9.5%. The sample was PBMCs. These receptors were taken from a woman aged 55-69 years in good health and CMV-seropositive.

As DNA, the CDR3 is TGTGCCACCAGCAGAGATATCGGGACAGTCAATCAGCCCCAGCATTTT. Translating gives CATSRDIGTVNQPQHF. The chain carries TRBV15 and TRBJ1-5; 7 nucleotides match TRBD1. CDR1 LNHNV and CDR2 YYDKDF come from the germline V gene (reference sequence). The J segment lost 3 bases and the V segment lost 0 bases, leaving 5 bases of the junction unmatched. The CDR3 length is 16 residues.

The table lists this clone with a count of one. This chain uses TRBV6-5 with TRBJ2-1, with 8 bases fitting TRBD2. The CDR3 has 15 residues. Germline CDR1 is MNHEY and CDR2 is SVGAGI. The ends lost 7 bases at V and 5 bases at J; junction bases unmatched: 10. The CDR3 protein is CASTERGRTDNEQFF. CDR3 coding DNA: TGTGCCAGCACCGAGCGGGGGCGCACCGACAATGAGCAGTTCTTC.

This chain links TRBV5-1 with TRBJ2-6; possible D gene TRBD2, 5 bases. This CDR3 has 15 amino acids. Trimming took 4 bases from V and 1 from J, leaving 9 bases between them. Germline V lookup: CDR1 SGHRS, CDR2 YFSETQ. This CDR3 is CASSLAGSGANVLTF. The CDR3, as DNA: TGCGCCAGCAGCCTAGCCGGTTCTGGGGCCAACGTCCTGACTTTC. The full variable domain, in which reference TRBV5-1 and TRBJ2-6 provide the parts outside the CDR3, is KAGVTQTPRYLIKTRGQQVTLSCSPISGHRSVSWYQQTPGQGLQFLFEYFSETQRNKGNFPGRFSGRQFSNSRSEMNVSTLELGDSALYLCASSLAGSGANVLTFGAGSRLTVL.

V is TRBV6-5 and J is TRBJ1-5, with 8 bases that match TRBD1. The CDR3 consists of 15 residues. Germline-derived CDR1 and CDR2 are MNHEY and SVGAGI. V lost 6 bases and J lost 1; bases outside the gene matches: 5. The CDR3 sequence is CASRKTGVSNQPQHF. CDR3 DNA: TGTGCCAGCAGGAAGACAGGGGTCAGCAATCAGCCCCAGCATTTT.

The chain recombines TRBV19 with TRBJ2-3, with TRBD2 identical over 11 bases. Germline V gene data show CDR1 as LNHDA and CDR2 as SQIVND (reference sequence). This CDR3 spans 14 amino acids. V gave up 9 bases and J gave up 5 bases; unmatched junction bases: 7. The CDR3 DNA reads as TGTGCCAGCGCTAGCGGGAGGTTCAGAGATACGCAGTATTTT. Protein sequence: CASASGRFRDTQYF.

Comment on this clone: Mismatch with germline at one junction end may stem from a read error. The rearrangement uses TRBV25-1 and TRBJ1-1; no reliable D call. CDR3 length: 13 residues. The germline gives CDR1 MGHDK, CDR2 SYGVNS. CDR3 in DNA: TGTGCCAACAGTTCTGAGGGGAACACTGAAGCTTTCTTT. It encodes CANSSEGNTEAFF.

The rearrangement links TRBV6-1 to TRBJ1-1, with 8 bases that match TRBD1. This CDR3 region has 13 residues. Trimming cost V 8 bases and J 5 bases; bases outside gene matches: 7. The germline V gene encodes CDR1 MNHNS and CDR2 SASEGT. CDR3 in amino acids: CASDPGGRTEAFF. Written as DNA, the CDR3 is TGTGCCAGCGATCCAGGGGGCCGAACTGAAGCTTTCTTT.

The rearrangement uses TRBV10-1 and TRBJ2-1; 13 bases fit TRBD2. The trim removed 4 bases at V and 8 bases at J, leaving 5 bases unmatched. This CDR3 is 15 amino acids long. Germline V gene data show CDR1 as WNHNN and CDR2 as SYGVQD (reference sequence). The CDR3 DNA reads TGCGCCAGCAGTGTGACTAGCGGGAGGCTCCATGAGCAGTTCTTC. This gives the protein CASSVTSGRLHEQFF.

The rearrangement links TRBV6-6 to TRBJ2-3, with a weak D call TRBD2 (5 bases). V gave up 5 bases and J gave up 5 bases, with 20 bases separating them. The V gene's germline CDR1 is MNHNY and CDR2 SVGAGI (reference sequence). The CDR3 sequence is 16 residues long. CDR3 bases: TGTGCCAGCAGTATAAAATCACGCACCGGAGGAGATACGCAGTATTTT. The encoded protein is CASSIKSRTGGDTQYF.

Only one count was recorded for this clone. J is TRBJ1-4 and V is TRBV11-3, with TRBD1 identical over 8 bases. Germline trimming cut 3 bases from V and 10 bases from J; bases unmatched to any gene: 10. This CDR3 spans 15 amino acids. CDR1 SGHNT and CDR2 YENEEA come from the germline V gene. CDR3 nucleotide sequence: TGTGCCAGCAGCTTGGAGACAGGGGTTGGGTCAAAACTGTTTTTT. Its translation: CASSLETGVGSKLFF.

The CDR3 bases are TGTGCCAGTAGTAAATCAGGGAATAGCAATCAGCCCCAGCATTTT. Its translation: CASSKSGNSNQPQHF. The gene calls are TRBV19 and TRBJ1-5, with D perhaps matching TRBD1 (5 bases). The CDR3 is made up of 15 amino acids. V lost 4 bases to trimming and J lost 0 bases, with 10 bases between them. Germline CDR1 is LNHDA and CDR2 is SQIVND (reference sequence).